Shown below are 32 T cell receptor beta chains from a single sample sequenced in a study of T cells in Graves' hyperthyroidism and ophthalmopathy. Using RNA transcripts as the source, TCR beta CDR3 regions were amplified. The study used the HTBI primer set for a first-round RT-PCR of the TCR CDR3. TCRdb ran MiXCR on the multiplex PCR reads and lists one entry per CDR3 protein. The sample holds about 640,000 distinct CDR3 sequences, less than 25% seen once. The sequenced sample consisted of blood. The source is a man younger than 45 with Graves' ophthalmopathy.

The rearrangement links TRBV9 to TRBJ2-7; no firm D call. The length of the CDR3 is 15 residues. The V and J ends lost 0 bases and 6 bases respectively, with 16 bases between them. The germline V gene encodes CDR1 SGDLS and CDR2 YYNGEE. As DNA, the CDR3 is TGTGCCAGCAGCGTAGAGGGTCTGATCGATGGCGAGCAGTACTTC. This translates into CASSVEGLIDGEQYF.

This chain uses TRBV4-3 with TRBJ2-7, with D hard to call. The CDR3 consists of 16 residues. Trimming shortened V by 3 bases and J by 2 bases, and 17 bases separated the two germline ends. Germline CDR1 LGHNA, CDR2 YSLEER. CDR3 protein: CASSQTRQVFPYEQYF. The CDR3 DNA follows: TGCGCCAGCAGCCAGACCCGGCAGGTCTTTCCCTACGAGCAGTACTTC.

This clonotype was picked up many times. The rearrangement uses TRBV28 and TRBJ1-5; the match to TRBD1 covers 7 bases. The germline V gene has CDR1 MDHEN and CDR2 SYDVKM. The CDR3 has 16 residues. J gave up 2 bases and V 5 bases, and 9 bases lay outside the gene matches. The CDR3 nucleotides are TGTGCCAGCAGTCCCCATCAGACAGGGCGCAATCAGCCCCAGCATTTT. It encodes CASSPHQTGRNQPQHF.

The chain couples TRBV19 to TRBJ2-2, with 7 bases identical to TRBD1. The CDR3 extends over 17 amino acids. J was trimmed by 5 bases and V by 0 bases; bases with no gene match: 9. Germline V gene sequence: CDR1 LNHDA, CDR2 SQIVND (reference sequence). The CDR3 here is CASSIDPYRGRTGELFF. The CDR3 DNA sequence: TGTGCCAGTAGTATAGATCCTTACAGGGGTCGGACCGGGGAGCTGTTTTTT.

The CDR3 reads CASSPDRALWYGYTF. CDR3 DNA sequence: TGTGCCAGCAGCCCCGACAGGGCTCTATGGTATGGCTACACCTTC. The V call is TRBV7-9, the J call TRBJ1-2, with 7 bases that match TRBD1. Germline-derived CDR1 and CDR2 are SEHNR and FQNEAQ (reference sequence). This CDR3 has 15 residues. V lost 5 bases, J lost 5 bases, and 11 bases stayed unmatched.

CDR3 residues: CATGQTNSPLHF. CDR3 sequence (DNA): TGTGCCACCGGACAGACTAATTCACCCCTCCACTTT. V gene TRBV15 combines with J gene TRBJ1-6, with D possibly TRBD1 on 6 matching bases. CDR1 and CDR2 (germline): LNHNV, YYDKDF (reference sequence). The CDR3 is made up of 12 amino acids. The V gene lost 8 bases and the J gene lost 6 bases, with 8 bases spanning the gap. Using reference TRBV15 and TRBJ1-6 for the parts outside the CDR3, the full variable domain is DAMVIQNPRYQVTQFGKPVTLSCSQTLNHNVMYWYQQKSSQAPKLLFHYYDKDFNNEADTPDNFQSRRPNTSFCFLDIRSPGLGDTAMYLCATGQTNSPLHFGNGTRLTVT.

The chain couples TRBV2 to TRBJ2-5; 8 bases fit TRBD2. The CDR3 extends over 16 amino acids. The V gene's germline CDR1 is SNHLY and CDR2 FYNNEI. J was trimmed by 5 bases and V by 0 bases; bases with no gene match: 8. CDR3 bases: TGTGCCAGCAGTGAAGCGGGGGTTAGCGGGATGGAGACCCAGTACTTC. It is translated as CASSEAGVSGMETQYF.

In the case of this clonotype: A junction end diverges from the germline sequence, so it may reflect a read error. This chain links TRBV7-2 with TRBJ1-2; 7 bases are shared with TRBD1. This CDR3 contains 14 residues. Germline V gene data show CDR1 as SGHTA and CDR2 as FQGNSA. CDR3 region: CASSHTGTAYGYTF. DNA of the CDR3: TGCGCCAGCAGCCATACCGGGACAGCTTATGGCTACACCTTC.

The rearrangement links TRBV3-1 to TRBJ1-6; D call uncertain. The V and J ends lost 0 bases and 7 bases respectively, with 13 bases between them. CDR3 length: 16 residues. Germline values: CDR1 LGHDT, CDR2 YNNKEL (reference sequence). The CDR3: CASSQDVAGWNSPLHF. The CDR3 DNA is TGTGCCAGCAGCCAAGATGTCGCAGGTTGGAATTCACCCCTCCACTTT.

This clonotype was picked up a small number of times. This chain uses TRBV27 with TRBJ2-1; D possibly corresponds to TRBD2 (5 bases). Germline loops: CDR1 MNHEY, CDR2 SMNVEV (reference sequence). The ends were cut back, 8 bases at V and 2 bases at J, with 16 bases in the middle. The CDR3 covers 15 residues. The CDR3 coding sequence is TGTGCCAGCGAGTCTGGTGGGAGCCCCTACAATGAGCAGTTCTTC. This sequence encodes CASESGGSPYNEQFF.

In this sample, this clonotype turned up many times. This rearrangement joins TRBV7-9 to TRBJ2-7; D gene ambiguous. Germline loops: CDR1 SEHNR, CDR2 FQNEAQ (reference sequence). CDR3 length equals 14 residues. V dropped 3 bases and J dropped 0 bases, with 9 bases sitting between them. In nucleotides, the CDR3 is TGTGCCAGCAGCTTCAACAGCTTCTCCTACGAGCAGTACTTC. This encodes CASSFNSFSYEQYF.

This clonotype was counted only a few times. The chain links TRBV27 to TRBJ2-7, with 9 bases aligning to TRBD1. The V segment lost 3 bases and the J segment 2 bases; nucleotides outside the gene matches: 8. From germline, CDR1 is MNHEY and CDR2 SMNVEV (reference sequence). The CDR3 is made up of 16 amino acids. DNA of the CDR3: TGTGCCAGCAGTTTCCTACAGGGGGCCCTAGCCTACGAGCAGTACTTC. Its translation is CASSFLQGALAYEQYF.

The chain has TRBV20-1 and TRBJ2-7, with TRBD2 matching 8 bases. CDR1 DFQATT and CDR2 SNEGSKA come from the germline V gene (reference sequence). This CDR3 contains 16 residues. Germline trimming cut 0 bases from V and 4 bases from J; bases unmatched to any gene: 11. CDR3 sequence: CSARDLAGGRGYEQYF. DNA for the CDR3: TGCAGTGCTAGAGATCTGGCGGGAGGCCGAGGGTACGAGCAGTACTTC.

In this sample, this clonotype turned up many times. This chain links TRBV12-3 or TRBV12-4 with TRBJ2-5; D not resolved. The CDR3 length is 15 residues. V was pared by 2 bases and J by 1 base, with 11 bases between. DNA of the CDR3: TGTGCCAGCAGTTTATCGGAAGTGTCCCAAGAGACCCAGTACTTC. Protein: CASSLSEVSQETQYF.

CDR3 in amino acids: CASSAGPQAGGSTQYF. The CDR3 DNA is TGTGCCAGCAGTGCCGGGCCCCAGGCGGGAGGTAGTACGCAGTATTTT. The chain recombines TRBV25-1 with TRBJ2-3; 8 bases align to TRBD2. V was pared by 4 bases and J by 8 bases, with 14 bases of the junction left unmatched. The CDR3 length is 16 residues. Germline CDR1 and CDR2: MGHDK and SYGVNS.

The chain joins TRBV6-1 to TRBJ1-2, with D hard to call. Germline values: CDR1 MNHNS, CDR2 SASEGT. The CDR3 contains 15 residues. The CDR3 is CSSKEGLRANYGYTF. CDR3 coding DNA: TGTTCCTCCAAAGAAGGTCTGAGAGCTAACTATGGCTACACCTTC.

The CDR3 spells CASRPLAGGDNEQFF. CDR3 sequence (DNA): TGTGCCAGCAGGCCGCTAGCGGGAGGGGACAATGAGCAGTTCTTC. V and J are TRBV6-1 and TRBJ2-1, with TRBD2 matching 12 bases. The CDR3 extends over 15 amino acids. Per the germline V gene, CDR1 is MNHNS and CDR2 is SASEGT. J lost 5 bases, V lost 6 bases, and 5 bases had no gene match.

There are many counts of this clonotype. The chain carries TRBV5-1 and TRBJ1-1; no firm D call. The V gene's germline CDR1 is SGHRS and CDR2 YFSETQ. With 4 bases removed from V and 1 base from J, the gap between germline ends came to 11 bases. This CDR3 has 14 amino acids. The CDR3 region has the DNA TGCGCCAGCAGCCCCCCGCCGGGGAACACTGAAGCTTTCTTT. Translation: CASSPPPGNTEAFF.

V is TRBV24-1 and J is TRBJ1-5, with D possibly TRBD1 on 6 matching bases. Germline V lookup: CDR1 KGHDR, CDR2 SFDVKD. Trimming left V 3 bases short and J 7 bases short, with 12 bases between. This CDR3 contains 14 residues. The CDR3 coding sequence is TGTGCCACCAGTGATGCAGGGGCCGGGCAGCCCCAGCATTTT. Protein: CATSDAGAGQPQHF.

This clonotype was counted ten times or more. The rearrangement uses TRBV11-2 and TRBJ2-7, with D possibly TRBD2 on 7 matching bases. CDR3 size: 15 residues. Trimming stripped 1 base from V and 4 bases from J, with 14 bases between. Looked up from germline, CDR1 is SGHAT and CDR2 is FQNNGV. This chain's CDR3 is CASSLGGGGWYEQYF. CDR3 nucleotides: TGTGCCAGCAGCTTAGGAGGGGGGGGATGGTACGAGCAGTACTTC.

With regard to this clonotype: The junction and the germline gene differ at one end; a read error may be behind it. The rearrangement links TRBV24-1 to TRBJ2-1, with D possibly being TRBD1 (5 bases). CDR3 length: 15 amino acids. Germline values: CDR1 KGHDR, CDR2 SFDVKD. The CDR3 coding sequence is TGTACCACCAGTGATTTGAGACTCTCAGGGAATGAGCAGTTCTTC. Translation gives CTTSDLRLSGNEQFF.

The gene calls are TRBV15 and TRBJ1-5; D might be TRBD1 (5 bases). The CDR3 spans 18 residues. Trimming took 3 bases from V and 7 from J, leaving 25 bases between them. The germline CDR1 and CDR2 sequences are LNHNV and YYDKDF (reference sequence). As DNA, the CDR3 is TGTGCCACCAGCAGCCCCGGGACCTTCCTCTTAGGGGTGCAGCCCCAGCATTTT. Amino acids: CATSSPGTFLLGVQPQHF.

This clonotype appeared many times. The CDR3 reads CSARGGGGGYTF. CDR3 nucleotides: TGCAGTGCTAGAGGCGGGGGAGGTGGCTACACCTTC. V and J are TRBV20-1 and TRBJ1-2, with a tentative D call TRBD1 (5 bases). Germline V gene sequence: CDR1 DFQATT, CDR2 SNEGSKA (reference sequence). The V end was cut by 1 base, the J end by 7 bases, with 10 bases between. The CDR3 consists of 12 residues.

This clonotype was counted only a few times. V gene TRBV20-1 combines with J gene TRBJ2-5; 7 positions agree with TRBD2. Trimming at V came to 8 bases and at J to 0 bases, leaving 3 bases not matched to a gene. This CDR3 has 12 residues. Germline loops: CDR1 DFQATT, CDR2 SNEGSKA (reference sequence). CDR3 bases: TGCAGTCCTCTAGCGGACCAAGAGACCCAGTACTTC. Protein product: CSPLADQETQYF.

The chain has TRBV27 and TRBJ2-3; D possibly uses TRBD1 or TRBD2 (5 bases each). This CDR3 has 16 amino acids. The germline V and J ends were trimmed by 7 bases and 6 bases, with 23 bases remaining between them. Per the germline V gene, CDR1 is MNHEY and CDR2 is SMNVEV (reference sequence). DNA of the CDR3: TGTGCCAGCACCCCACTAGGGGATTCACTAGGGGATACGCAGTATTTT. Protein product: CASTPLGDSLGDTQYF.

The V gene is TRBV28, the J gene TRBJ2-1, with 9 bases matching TRBD1. V shed 5 bases and J 9 bases; nucleotides not matched to a gene: 8. Germline V gene lookup returns CDR1 MDHEN and CDR2 SYDVKM. The CDR3 runs 14 residues. This chain's CDR3 is CASSTPGQGGEQFF. CDR3 DNA: TGTGCCAGCAGTACTCCGGGACAGGGAGGTGAGCAGTTCTTC.

There are many counts of this clonotype. The rearrangement uses TRBV11-2 and TRBJ2-1; D assignment may be TRBD1 or TRBD2 (5 bases each). Trimming removed 2 bases at V and 12 bases at J, with 17 bases between. Germline V lookup: CDR1 SGHAT, CDR2 FQNNGV. The CDR3 covers 14 residues. CDR3: CASSLHGTTSGQFF. The CDR3 nucleotides read TGTGCCAGCAGCTTACACGGGACGACATCGGGGCAGTTCTTC.

This clonotype was seen ten or more times. This chain uses TRBV5-1 with TRBJ1-1, with D possibly TRBD1 on 6 matching bases. Germline V gene data show CDR1 as SGHRS and CDR2 as YFSETQ. Between the trimmed V and J ends, which lost 3 bases and 1 base, there was a span of 16 bases. There are 16 residues in the CDR3. CDR3 region: CASSSQPGHSNTEAFF. Here the CDR3 DNA reads TGCGCCAGCAGCTCACAACCGGGACACTCGAACACTGAAGCTTTCTTT.

The chain carries TRBV12-3 or TRBV12-4 and TRBJ1-2, with D possibly TRBD1 on 5 matching bases. The CDR3 is 16 residues long. The germline V and J ends were trimmed by 5 bases and 4 bases, with 20 bases remaining between them. CDR3 bases: TGTGCCAGCAGTACATTCGACAGCCAACTCCTCTATGGCTACACCTTC. Translating it yields CASSTFDSQLLYGYTF.

The sample holds a few counts of this clonotype. The chain employs TRBV20-1 and TRBJ2-3; TRBD2 aligns across 14 bases. Germline V gene data show CDR1 as DFQATT and CDR2 as SNEGSKA (reference sequence). There are 16 residues in the CDR3. Germline trimming cut 6 bases from V and 6 bases from J; bases unmatched to any gene: 11. CDR3 nucleotide sequence: TGCAGTGCCCAGAGGGCGGGACTAGCGGGAGTGGATACGCAGTATTTT. Its translation: CSAQRAGLAGVDTQYF.

The sample holds a few counts of this clonotype. The chain uses TRBV7-8 and TRBJ2-7; tentatively, D is TRBD1 (6 bases). The germline V gene has CDR1 SGHVS and CDR2 FQNEAQ. Between the trimmed V and J ends, which lost 6 bases and 1 base, there was a span of 16 bases. The CDR3 is 15 residues long. In nucleotides, the CDR3 is TGTGCCAGCAGATTGCAGGGGCCTCTGTCCTACGAGCAGTACTTC. Its translation: CASRLQGPLSYEQYF.

This clonotype has a count of ten or more. The genes are TRBV7-6 and TRBJ2-7; TRBD1 aligns across 9 bases. The length of the CDR3 is 15 residues. Germline assignment: CDR1 SGHVS and CDR2 FNYEAQ. The V segment lost 4 bases and the J segment 3 bases; nucleotides outside the gene matches: 7. Written as DNA, the CDR3 is TGTGCCAGCAGCTCCGGAGGGACAGGGAGCTACGAGCAGTACTTC. Its protein product is CASSSGGTGSYEQYF.